These 17 T cell receptor beta chains originate from one sample sequenced in a study of OX40 agonist ivuxolimab in advanced cancers. Libraries were prepared through the immunoSEQ multiplex PCR assay. The table was pulled from immuneACCESS by TCRdb, which kept in-frame rearrangements only. Such tables lose some clones; where checked, under half of the loss comes from unresolved V genes, and the rest has no known cause. The sample table lists about 94,000 clones, approximately 90% of them with a count of one. Together, the top ten hold 0.7% to 1% of the sample. The sample consisted of CD4+ or CD8+ T cells sorted from blood, taken in a trial of the OX40 agonist ivuxolimab. Source of these receptors: an adult with an advanced solid tumor such as melanoma, head and neck, liver or kidney cancer.

The chain uses TRBV9 and TRBJ2-4, with D perhaps matching TRBD1 or TRBD2 (6 bases each). The CDR3 is 17 amino acids. The germline V gene encodes CDR1 SGDLS and CDR2 YYNGEE. V lost 5 bases and J 2 bases, leaving 20 bases between the germline ends. The CDR3 DNA reads TGTGCCAGCAGTTCCGAAGGGGGGACGCTAACCAAAAACATTCAGTACTTC. Translating gives CASSSEGGTLTKNIQYF.

The genes are TRBV7-3 and TRBJ2-7, with TRBD2 matching over 10 bases. CDR3 length: 15 residues. Germline-derived CDR1 and CDR2 are SGHTA and FQGTGA. The V segment lost 8 bases and the J segment 1 base; nucleotides outside the gene matches: 8. CDR3 nucleotides: TGTGCCAGCGCATCTCTAGCGGGAGCGTCCTACGAGCAGTACTTC. This gives the protein CASASLAGASYEQYF.

This chain uses TRBV18 with TRBJ2-6, with D possibly matching TRBD2 (5 bases). Germline V CDR1 and CDR2: KGHSH, LQKENI. V gave up 6 bases and J gave up 0 bases, with 12 bases separating them. The CDR3 length is 16 residues. The CDR3 protein is CASSRGEGSGANVLTF. In DNA, the CDR3 is TGTGCCAGCTCCCGGGGAGAGGGCTCTGGGGCCAACGTCCTGACTTTC.

On this clone: Other nucleotide sequences in the sample specify the same CDR3. The chain carries TRBV18 and TRBJ2-3; tentative D call: TRBD1 (6 bases). Germline CDR1 is KGHSH and CDR2 is LQKENI. The CDR3 contains 13 residues. Trimming shortened V by 6 bases and J by 2 bases, and 9 bases separated the two germline ends. This CDR3 reads CASSPGATDTQYF. CDR3 DNA sequence: TGTGCCAGCTCTCCAGGGGCCACAGATACGCAGTATTTT.

The chain employs TRBV14 and TRBJ2-3; D is uncertain. V dropped 8 bases and J dropped 0 bases, with 9 bases sitting between them. Germline V gives CDR1 SGHDN, CDR2 FVKESK. The CDR3 is 13 amino acids. CDR3 sequence: CASRKISTDTQYF. Here the CDR3 DNA reads TGTGCCAGCCGAAAAATTAGCACAGATACGCAGTATTTT.

This clone was detected only once. The chain joins TRBV10-3 to TRBJ2-1; 8 bases map to TRBD2. The CDR3 covers 15 residues. The trim removed 2 bases at V and 5 bases at J, leaving 5 bases unmatched. The germline gives CDR1 ENHRY, CDR2 SYGVKD. The CDR3 nucleotides read TGTGCCATCAGTGAGAGCGGGAGATCTGACAATGAGCAGTTCTTC. It codes for CAISESGRSDNEQFF.

The chain combines TRBV27 with TRBJ2-2; tentative D call: TRBD2 (6 bases). The CDR3 runs 18 residues. Germline V gives CDR1 MNHEY, CDR2 SMNVEV (reference sequence). The ends were cut back, 8 bases at V and 0 bases at J, with 22 bases in the middle. The CDR3 sequence is CASGPLLYSGANTGELFF. CDR3 DNA sequence: TGTGCCAGCGGTCCCCTCCTCTATAGCGGAGCGAACACCGGGGAGCTGTTTTTT.

The chain combines TRBV19 with TRBJ1-4; tentatively, D is TRBD1 (5 bases). Trimming pared 9 bases from V and 8 bases from J, leaving 16 bases between. The germline CDR1 and CDR2 sequences are LNHDA and SQIVND (reference sequence). The CDR3 has 13 amino acids. Written as DNA, the CDR3 is TGTGCCAGCGAGGGAGGCTGGGACGAAAAACTGTTTTTT. This encodes CASEGGWDEKLFF. The full variable domain, with the rest looked up from reference TRBV19 and TRBJ1-4, is DGGITQSPKYLFRKEGQNVTLSCEQNLNHDAMYWYRQDPGQGLRLIYYSQIVNDFQKGDIAEGYSVSREKKESFPLTVTSAQKNPTAFYLCASEGGWDEKLFFGSGTQLSVL.

The CDR3 DNA follows: TGTGCCAGCAGCCAACGACAGGGGAGCTACAATGAGCAGTTCTTC. Protein sequence: CASSQRQGSYNEQFF. V is TRBV5-5 and J is TRBJ2-1, with TRBD1 matching 8 bases. Losses at the gene ends were 4 bases for V and 3 bases for J; bases not matched to a gene: 6. Germline loops: CDR1 SGHKS, CDR2 YYEKEE (reference sequence). The CDR3 runs to 15 residues.

The chain is built from TRBV19 and TRBJ1-1; TRBD1 agrees at 7 bases. The germline gives CDR1 LNHDA, CDR2 SQIVND (reference sequence). V trimming: 4 bases; J trimming: 2 bases; junction bases outside the gene matches: 7. There are 15 residues in the CDR3. The CDR3 DNA sequence: TGTGCCAGTAGTAAAGACAGGGCGGCTAACACTGAAGCTTTCTTT. This codes for CASSKDRAANTEAFF. The variable domain in full, with the rest retrieved from reference TRBV19 and TRBJ1-1, is DGGITQSPKYLFRKEGQNVTLSCEQNLNHDAMYWYRQDPGQGLRLIYYSQIVNDFQKGDIAEGYSVSREKKESFPLTVTSAQKNPTAFYLCASSKDRAANTEAFFGQGTRLTVV.

The chain couples TRBV5-1 to TRBJ2-7, with TRBD2 matching 10 bases. The CDR3 has 15 amino acids. The junction had 2 bases not matched to a gene; V was cut back by 0 bases and J by 2 bases. Germline assignment: CDR1 SGHRS and CDR2 YFSETQ. As DNA, the CDR3 is TGCGCCAGCAGCTTGGAACTAGCGGGAACCTACGAGCAGTACTTC. Protein sequence: CASSLELAGTYEQYF. Combining the CDR3 with reference TRBV5-1 and TRBJ2-7 gives the whole variable domain KAGVTQTPRYLIKTRGQQVTLSCSPISGHRSVSWYQQTPGQGLQFLFEYFSETQRNKGNFPGRFSGRQFSNSRSEMNVSTLELGDSALYLCASSLELAGTYEQYFGPGTRLTVT.

This clone was observed a single time. The chain links TRBV4-2 to TRBJ2-7; 9 nucleotides line up with TRBD2. V dropped 3 bases and J dropped 6; count of bases not matched to a gene: 12. This CDR3 has 16 residues. The V gene's germline CDR1 is LGHNA and CDR2 YNFKEQ. CDR3 sequence (DNA): TGTGCCAGCAGCCAGGCGCCTAGCGGGATCCTTCGCGAGCAGTACTTC. Translating gives CASSQAPSGILREQYF.

This chain joins TRBV7-9 and TRBJ2-7, with D perhaps TRBD2 (5 bases). The CDR3 extends over 14 amino acids. Trimming left V 5 bases short and J 1 base short, with 12 bases between. Germline V gene data show CDR1 as SEHNR and CDR2 as FQNEAQ (reference sequence). The CDR3 is CASSHGVVSYEQYF. The DNA of the CDR3 is TGTGCCAGCAGCCACGGGGTAGTTTCCTACGAGCAGTACTTC.

This clone has only one observation. The genes are TRBV4-1 and TRBJ2-7, with 12 positions matching TRBD1. This CDR3 is built from 17 residues. V shed 1 base and J 5 bases; nucleotides not matched to a gene: 9. Germline lookup yields CDR1 MGHRA and CDR2 YSYEKL. The CDR3 coding sequence is TGCGCCAGCAGCCAAGTTTTTGGGACAGGGGGCCCCCACGAGCAGTACTTC. It is translated as CASSQVFGTGGPHEQYF.

The chain employs TRBV11-3 and TRBJ2-3; D not certain. Trimming took 8 bases from V and 2 from J, leaving 11 bases between them. The CDR3 runs 13 residues. Germline V gene sequence: CDR1 SGHNT, CDR2 YENEEA. The CDR3 protein is CASGPAATDTQYF. CDR3 nucleotide sequence: TGTGCCAGCGGTCCGGCAGCCACAGATACGCAGTATTTT.

The chain uses TRBV11-3 and TRBJ1-2; D unclear. CDR3 length equals 12 residues. The V end was cut by 3 bases, the J end by 2 bases, with 4 bases between. CDR1 is SGHNT, CDR2 YENEEA, per germline. The CDR3 reads CASSFSNYGYTF. The DNA for the CDR3 is TGTGCCAGCAGCTTTAGCAACTATGGCTACACCTTC.

J is TRBJ2-1 and V is TRBV19, with D unclear. CDR1 LNHDA and CDR2 SQIVND come from the germline V gene (reference sequence). V lost 3 bases to trimming and J lost 1 base, with 7 bases between them. The length of the CDR3 is 14 residues. CDR3 nucleotide sequence: TGTGCCAGTAGTATCGCTAGTTCCTACAATGAGCAGTTCTTC. Encoded protein: CASSIASSYNEQFF.